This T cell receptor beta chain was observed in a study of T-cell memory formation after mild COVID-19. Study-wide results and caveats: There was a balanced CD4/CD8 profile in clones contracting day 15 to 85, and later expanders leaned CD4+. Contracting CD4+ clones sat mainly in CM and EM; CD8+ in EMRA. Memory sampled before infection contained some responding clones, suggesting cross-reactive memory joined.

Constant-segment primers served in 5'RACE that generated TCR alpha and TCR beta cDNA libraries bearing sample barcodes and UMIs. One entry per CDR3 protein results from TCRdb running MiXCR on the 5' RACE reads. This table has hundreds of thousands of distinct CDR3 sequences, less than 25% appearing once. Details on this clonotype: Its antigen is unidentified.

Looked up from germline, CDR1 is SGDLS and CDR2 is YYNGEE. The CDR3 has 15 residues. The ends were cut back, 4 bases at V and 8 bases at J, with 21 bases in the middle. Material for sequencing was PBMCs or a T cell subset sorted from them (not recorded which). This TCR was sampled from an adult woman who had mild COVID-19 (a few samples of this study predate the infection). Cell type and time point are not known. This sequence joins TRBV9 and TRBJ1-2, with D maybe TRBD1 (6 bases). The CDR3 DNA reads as TGTGCCAGCAGCCCGAGTTCGGGGGGCGCATGGGGCTACACCTTC. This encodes CASSPSSGGAWGYTF. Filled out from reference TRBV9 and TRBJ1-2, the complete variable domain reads DSGVTQTPKHLITATGQRVTLRCSPRSGDLSVYWYQQSLDQGLQFLIQYYNGEERAKGNILERFSAQQFPDLHSELNLSSLELGDSALYFCASSPSSGGAWGYTFGSGTRLTVV.